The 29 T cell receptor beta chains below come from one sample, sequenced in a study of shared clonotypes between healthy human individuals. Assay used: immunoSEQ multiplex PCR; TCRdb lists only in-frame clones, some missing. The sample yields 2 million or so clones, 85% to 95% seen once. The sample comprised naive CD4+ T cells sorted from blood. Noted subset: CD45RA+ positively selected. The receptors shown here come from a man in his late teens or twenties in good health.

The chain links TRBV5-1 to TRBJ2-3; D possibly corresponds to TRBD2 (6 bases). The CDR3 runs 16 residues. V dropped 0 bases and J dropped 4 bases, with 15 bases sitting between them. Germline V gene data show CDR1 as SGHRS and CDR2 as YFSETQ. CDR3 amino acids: CASSLAAAGTPDTQYF. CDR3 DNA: TGCGCCAGCAGCTTGGCCGCGGCGGGAACCCCAGATACGCAGTATTTT.

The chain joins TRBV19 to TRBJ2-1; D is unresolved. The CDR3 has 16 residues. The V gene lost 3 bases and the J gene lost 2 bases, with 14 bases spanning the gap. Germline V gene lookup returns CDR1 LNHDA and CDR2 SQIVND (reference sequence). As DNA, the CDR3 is TGTGCCAGTAGTATGAGGTCGGCTCCCCCCTACAATGAGCAGTTCTTC. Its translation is CASSMRSAPPYNEQFF. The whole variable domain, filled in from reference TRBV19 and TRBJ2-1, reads DGGITQSPKYLFRKEGQNVTLSCEQNLNHDAMYWYRQDPGQGLRLIYYSQIVNDFQKGDIAEGYSVSREKKESFPLTVTSAQKNPTAFYLCASSMRSAPPYNEQFFGPGTRLTVL.

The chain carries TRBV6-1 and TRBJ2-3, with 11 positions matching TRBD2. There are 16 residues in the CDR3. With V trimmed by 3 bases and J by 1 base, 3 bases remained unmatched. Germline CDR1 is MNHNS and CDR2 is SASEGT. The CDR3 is CASSDPLAGGTDTQYF. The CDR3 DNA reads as TGTGCCAGCAGTGACCCACTAGCGGGAGGCACAGATACGCAGTATTTT.

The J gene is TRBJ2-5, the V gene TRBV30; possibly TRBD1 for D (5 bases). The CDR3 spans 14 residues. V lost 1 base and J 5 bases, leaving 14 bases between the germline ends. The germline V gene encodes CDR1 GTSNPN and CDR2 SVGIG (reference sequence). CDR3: CAWSGDAGRETQYF. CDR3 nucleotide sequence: TGTGCCTGGAGTGGGGATGCAGGGCGGGAGACCCAGTACTTC.

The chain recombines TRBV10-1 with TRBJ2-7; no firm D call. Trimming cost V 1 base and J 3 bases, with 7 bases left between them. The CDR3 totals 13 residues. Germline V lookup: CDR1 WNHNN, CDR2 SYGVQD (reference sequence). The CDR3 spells CASSEYGFYEQYF. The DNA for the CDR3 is TGCGCCAGCAGTGAGTATGGGTTCTACGAGCAGTACTTC.

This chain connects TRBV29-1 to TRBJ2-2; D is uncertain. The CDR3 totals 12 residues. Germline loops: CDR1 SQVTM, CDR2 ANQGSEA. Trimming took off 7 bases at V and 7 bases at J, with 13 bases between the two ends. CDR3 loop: CSAGRTDGELFF. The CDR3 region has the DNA TGCAGCGCCGGGCGAACAGACGGGGAGCTGTTTTTT.

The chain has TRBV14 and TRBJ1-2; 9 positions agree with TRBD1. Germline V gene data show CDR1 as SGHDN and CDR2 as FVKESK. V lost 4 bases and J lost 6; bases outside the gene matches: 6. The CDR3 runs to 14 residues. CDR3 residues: CASSRETGGNGYTF. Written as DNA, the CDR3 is TGTGCCAGCAGCCGAGAGACAGGGGGAAATGGCTACACCTTC.

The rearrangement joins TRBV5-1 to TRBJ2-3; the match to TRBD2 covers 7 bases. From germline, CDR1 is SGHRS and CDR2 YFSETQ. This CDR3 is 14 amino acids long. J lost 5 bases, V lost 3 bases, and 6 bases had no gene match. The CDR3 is CASSSGLDGDTQYF. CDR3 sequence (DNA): TGCGCCAGCAGCTCCGGACTAGATGGAGATACGCAGTATTTT.

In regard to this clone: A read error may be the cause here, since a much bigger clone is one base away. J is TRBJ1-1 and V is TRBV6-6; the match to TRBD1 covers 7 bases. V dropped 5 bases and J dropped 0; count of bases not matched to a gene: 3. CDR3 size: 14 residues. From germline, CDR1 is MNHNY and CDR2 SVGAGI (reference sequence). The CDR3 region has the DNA TGTGCCAGCAGTACAGGGGCGATGAACACTGAAGCTTTCTTT. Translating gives CASSTGAMNTEAFF.

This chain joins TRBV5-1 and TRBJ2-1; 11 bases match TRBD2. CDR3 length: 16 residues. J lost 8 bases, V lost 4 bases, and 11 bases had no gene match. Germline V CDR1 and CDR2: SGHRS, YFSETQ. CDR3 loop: CASSPGTSGPWDEQFF. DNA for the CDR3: TGCGCCAGCAGCCCAGGGACTAGCGGTCCCTGGGATGAGCAGTTCTTC.

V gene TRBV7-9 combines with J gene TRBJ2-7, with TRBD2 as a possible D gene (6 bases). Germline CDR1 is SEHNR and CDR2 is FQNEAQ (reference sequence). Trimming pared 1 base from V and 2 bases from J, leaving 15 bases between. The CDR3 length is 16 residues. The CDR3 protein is CASSLDRVSGTYEQYF. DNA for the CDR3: TGTGCCAGCAGCTTAGATCGGGTTAGCGGAACCTACGAGCAGTACTTC.

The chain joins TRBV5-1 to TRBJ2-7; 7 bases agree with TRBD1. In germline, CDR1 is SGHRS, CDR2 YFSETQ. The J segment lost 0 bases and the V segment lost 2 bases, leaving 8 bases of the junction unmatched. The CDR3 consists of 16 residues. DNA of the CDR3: TGCGCCAGCAGCTTATCCCCGGGACAGAGCTCCTACGAGCAGTACTTC. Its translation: CASSLSPGQSSYEQYF.

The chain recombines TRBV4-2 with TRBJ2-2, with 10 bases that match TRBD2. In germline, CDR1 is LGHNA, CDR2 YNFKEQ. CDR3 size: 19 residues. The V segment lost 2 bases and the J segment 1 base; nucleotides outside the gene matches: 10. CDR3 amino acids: CASSQPWASGGQNTGELFF. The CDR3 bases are TGTGCCAGCAGCCAACCCTGGGCTAGCGGGGGCCAGAACACCGGGGAGCTGTTTTTT.

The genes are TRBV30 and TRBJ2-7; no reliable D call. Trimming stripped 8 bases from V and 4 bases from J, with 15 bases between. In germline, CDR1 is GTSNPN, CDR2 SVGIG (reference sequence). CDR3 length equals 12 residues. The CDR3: CAVGRYLYEQYF. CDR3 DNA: TGTGCCGTGGGCCGGTACCTTTACGAGCAGTACTTC.

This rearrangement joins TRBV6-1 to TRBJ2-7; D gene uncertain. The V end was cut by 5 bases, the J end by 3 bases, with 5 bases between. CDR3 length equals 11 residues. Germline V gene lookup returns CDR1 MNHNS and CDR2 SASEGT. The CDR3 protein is CASSIFYEQYF. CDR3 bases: TGTGCCAGCAGTATCTTCTACGAGCAGTACTTC.

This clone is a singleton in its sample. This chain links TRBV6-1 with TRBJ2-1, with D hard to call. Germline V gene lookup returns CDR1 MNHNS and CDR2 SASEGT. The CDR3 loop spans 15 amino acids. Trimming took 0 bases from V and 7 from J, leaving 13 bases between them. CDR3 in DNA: TGTGCCAGCAGTGAAGCTTGGTTTGGACGTAATGAGCAGTTCTTC. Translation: CASSEAWFGRNEQFF.

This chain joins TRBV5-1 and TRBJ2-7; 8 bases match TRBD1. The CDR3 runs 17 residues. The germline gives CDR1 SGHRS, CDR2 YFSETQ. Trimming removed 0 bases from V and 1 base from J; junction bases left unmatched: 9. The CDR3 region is CASSLVSGGARSYEQYF. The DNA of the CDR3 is TGCGCCAGCAGCTTGGTTTCAGGGGGCGCAAGATCCTACGAGCAGTACTTC.

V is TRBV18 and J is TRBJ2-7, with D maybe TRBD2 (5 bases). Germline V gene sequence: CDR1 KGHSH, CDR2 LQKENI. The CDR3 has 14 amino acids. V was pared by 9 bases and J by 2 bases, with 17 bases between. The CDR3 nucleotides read TGTGCCAGTTTCGGGGAGATTTCCACCTACGAGCAGTACTTC. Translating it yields CASFGEISTYEQYF.

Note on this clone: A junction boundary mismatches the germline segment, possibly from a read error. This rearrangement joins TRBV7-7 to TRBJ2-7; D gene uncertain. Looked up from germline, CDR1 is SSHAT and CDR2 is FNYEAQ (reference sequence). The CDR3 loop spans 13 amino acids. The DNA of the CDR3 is TGTGCTAGCAGCTTATTGGCCGAATCCGAGCAGTACTTC. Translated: CASSLLAESEQYF.

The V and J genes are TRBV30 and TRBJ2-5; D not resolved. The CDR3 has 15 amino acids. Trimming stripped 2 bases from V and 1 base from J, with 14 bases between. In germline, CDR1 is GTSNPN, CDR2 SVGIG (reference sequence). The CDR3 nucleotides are TGTGCCTGGAGTCCCAATAACCCGTTCCAAGAGACCCAGTACTTC. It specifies CAWSPNNPFQETQYF.

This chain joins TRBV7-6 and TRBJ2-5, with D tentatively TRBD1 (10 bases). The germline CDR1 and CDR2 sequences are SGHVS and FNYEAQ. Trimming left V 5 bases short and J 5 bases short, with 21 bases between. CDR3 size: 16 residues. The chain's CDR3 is CASSLSGGQGPETQYF. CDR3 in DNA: TGTGCCAGCAGCCTTAGCGGGGGACAGGGGCCGGAGACCCAGTACTTC.

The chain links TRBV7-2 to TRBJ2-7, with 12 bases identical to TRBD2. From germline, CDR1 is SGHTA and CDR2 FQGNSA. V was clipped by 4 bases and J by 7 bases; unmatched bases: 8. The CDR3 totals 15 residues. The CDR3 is CASSSRLAGAIEQYF. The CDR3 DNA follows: TGTGCCAGCAGCTCCCGACTAGCGGGAGCGATAGAGCAGTACTTC.

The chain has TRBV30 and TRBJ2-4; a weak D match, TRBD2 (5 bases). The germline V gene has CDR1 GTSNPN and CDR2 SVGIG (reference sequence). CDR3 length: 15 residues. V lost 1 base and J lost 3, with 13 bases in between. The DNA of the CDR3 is TGTGCCTGGAGTGGGGGAGAGGGTTACAAAAACATTCAGTACTTC. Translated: CAWSGGEGYKNIQYF.

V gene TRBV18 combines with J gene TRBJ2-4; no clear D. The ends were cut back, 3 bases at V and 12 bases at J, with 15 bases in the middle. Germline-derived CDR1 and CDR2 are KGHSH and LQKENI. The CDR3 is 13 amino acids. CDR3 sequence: CASSPRGGSYQYF. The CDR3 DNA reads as TGTGCCAGCTCACCGCGTGGCGGTAGCTATCAGTACTTC.

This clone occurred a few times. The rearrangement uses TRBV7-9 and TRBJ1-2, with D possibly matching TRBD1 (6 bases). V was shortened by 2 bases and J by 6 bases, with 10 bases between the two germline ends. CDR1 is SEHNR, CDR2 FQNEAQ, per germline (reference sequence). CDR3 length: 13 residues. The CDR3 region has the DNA TGTGCCAGCAGCTTAACGGGACAAGATGGCTACACCTTC. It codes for CASSLTGQDGYTF.

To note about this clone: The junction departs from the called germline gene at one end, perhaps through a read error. The chain's CDR3 is CASNLLEEKGHYEQYF. CDR3 nucleotide sequence: TGTGCCAGCAACTTGCTCGAGGAAAAGGGGCATTACGAGCAGTACTTC. The rearrangement links TRBV5-6 to TRBJ2-7, with a weak D call TRBD1 (5 bases). The CDR3 is 16 amino acids. CDR1 and CDR2 (germline): SGHDT, YYEEEE.

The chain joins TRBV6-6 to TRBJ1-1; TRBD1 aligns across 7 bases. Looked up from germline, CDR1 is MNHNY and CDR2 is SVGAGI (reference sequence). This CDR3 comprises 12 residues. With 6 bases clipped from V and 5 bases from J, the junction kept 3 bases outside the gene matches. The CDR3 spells CASRRTGTEAFF. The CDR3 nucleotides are TGTGCCAGCAGGAGGACAGGTACTGAAGCTTTCTTT.

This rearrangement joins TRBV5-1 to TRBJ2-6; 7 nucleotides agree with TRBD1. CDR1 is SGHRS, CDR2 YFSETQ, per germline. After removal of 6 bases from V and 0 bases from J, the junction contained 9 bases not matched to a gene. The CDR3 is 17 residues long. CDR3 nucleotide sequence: TGCGCCAGCAACCCTGGACAGGCCAGCTCTGGGGCCAACGTCCTGACTTTC. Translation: CASNPGQASSGANVLTF.

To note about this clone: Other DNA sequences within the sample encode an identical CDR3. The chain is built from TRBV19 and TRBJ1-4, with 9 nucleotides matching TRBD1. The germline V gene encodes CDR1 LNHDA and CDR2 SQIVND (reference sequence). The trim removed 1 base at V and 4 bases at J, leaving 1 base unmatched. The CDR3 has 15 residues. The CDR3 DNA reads TGTGCCAGTAGTATAGGGGACAGGGATAATGAAAAACTGTTTTTT. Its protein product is CASSIGDRDNEKLFF.